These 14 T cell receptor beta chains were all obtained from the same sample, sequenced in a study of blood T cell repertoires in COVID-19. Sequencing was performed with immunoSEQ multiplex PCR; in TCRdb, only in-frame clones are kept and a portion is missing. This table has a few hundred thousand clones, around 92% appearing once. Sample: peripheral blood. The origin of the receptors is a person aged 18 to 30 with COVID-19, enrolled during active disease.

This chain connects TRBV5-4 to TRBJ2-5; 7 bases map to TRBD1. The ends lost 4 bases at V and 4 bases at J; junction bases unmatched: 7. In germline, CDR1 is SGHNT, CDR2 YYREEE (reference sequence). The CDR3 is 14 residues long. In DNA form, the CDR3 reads TGTGCCAGCAGCCCAAAGACAGGGTCAGAGACCCAGTACTTC. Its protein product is CASSPKTGSETQYF.

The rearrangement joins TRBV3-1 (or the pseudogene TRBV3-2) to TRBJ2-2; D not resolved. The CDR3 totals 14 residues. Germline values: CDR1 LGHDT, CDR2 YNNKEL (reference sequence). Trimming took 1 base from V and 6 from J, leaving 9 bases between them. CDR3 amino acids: CASSQAVAPGELFF. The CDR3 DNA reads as TGTGCCAGCAGCCAAGCGGTAGCCCCCGGGGAGCTGTTTTTT.

The CDR3 is CASGLDLGWDIKKSGNTIYF. In DNA, the CDR3 is TGTGCTAGTGGTTTGGACCTCGGATGGGACATTAAGAAGTCTGGAAACACCATATATTTT. V gene TRBV12-5 combines with J gene TRBJ1-3, with D possibly TRBD1 on 6 matching bases. Per germline, CDR1 LGHNT and CDR2 FRNRAP. There are 20 residues in the CDR3. V lost 1 base, J lost 1 base, and 23 bases lay in between.

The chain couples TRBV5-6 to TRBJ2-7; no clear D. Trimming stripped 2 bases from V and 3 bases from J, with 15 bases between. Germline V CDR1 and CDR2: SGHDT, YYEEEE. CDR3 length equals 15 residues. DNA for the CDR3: TGTGCCAGCAGCTTTCAGTCTAGGCCCCTCTACGAGCAGTACTTC. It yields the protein CASSFQSRPLYEQYF.

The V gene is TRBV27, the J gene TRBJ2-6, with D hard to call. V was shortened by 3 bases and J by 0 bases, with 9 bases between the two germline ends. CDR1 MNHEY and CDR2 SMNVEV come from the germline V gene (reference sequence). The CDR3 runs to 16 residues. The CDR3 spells CASSFPSNSGANVLTF. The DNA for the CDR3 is TGTGCCAGCAGTTTCCCCAGTAACTCTGGGGCCAACGTCCTGACTTTC.

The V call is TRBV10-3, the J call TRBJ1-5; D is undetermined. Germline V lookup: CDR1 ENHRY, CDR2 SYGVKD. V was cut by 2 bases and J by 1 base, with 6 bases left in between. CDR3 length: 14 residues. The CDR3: CAISERGSNQPQHF. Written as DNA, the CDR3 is TGTGCCATCAGTGAGAGAGGAAGCAATCAGCCCCAGCATTTT.

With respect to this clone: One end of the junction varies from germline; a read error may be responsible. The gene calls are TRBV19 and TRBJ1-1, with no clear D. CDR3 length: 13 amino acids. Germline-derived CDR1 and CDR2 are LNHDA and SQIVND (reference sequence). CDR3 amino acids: CASSIDRGGRAAF. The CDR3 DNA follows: TGTGCCAGTAGTATAGATAGAGGAGGTCGTGCGGCTTTC.

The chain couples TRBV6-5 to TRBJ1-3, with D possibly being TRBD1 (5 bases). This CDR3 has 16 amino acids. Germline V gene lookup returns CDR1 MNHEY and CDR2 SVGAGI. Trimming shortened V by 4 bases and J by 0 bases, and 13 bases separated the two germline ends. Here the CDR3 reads CASSFMGPRSGNTIYF. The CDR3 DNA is TGTGCCAGCAGTTTCATGGGGCCCCGCTCTGGAAACACCATATATTTT.

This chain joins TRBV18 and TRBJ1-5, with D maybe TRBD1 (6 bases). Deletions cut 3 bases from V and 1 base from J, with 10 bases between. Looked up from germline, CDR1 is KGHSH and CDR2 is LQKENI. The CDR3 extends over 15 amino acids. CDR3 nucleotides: TGTGCCAGCTCACCCGCGGGGGCGAGCAATCAGCCCCAGCATTTT. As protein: CASSPAGASNQPQHF.

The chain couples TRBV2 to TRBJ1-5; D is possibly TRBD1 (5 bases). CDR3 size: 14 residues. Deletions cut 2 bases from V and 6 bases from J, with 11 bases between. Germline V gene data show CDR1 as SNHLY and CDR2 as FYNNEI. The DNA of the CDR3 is TGTGCCAGCAGTGAATCGGGGGTCCCTCAGCCCCAGCATTTT. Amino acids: CASSESGVPQPQHF.

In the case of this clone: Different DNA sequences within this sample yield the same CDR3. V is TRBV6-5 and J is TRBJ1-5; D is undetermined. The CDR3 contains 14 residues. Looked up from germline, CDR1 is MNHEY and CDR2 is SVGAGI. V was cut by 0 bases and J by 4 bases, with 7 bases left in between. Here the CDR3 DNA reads TGTGCCAGCAGTTACTCCGAGGATAATCAGCCCCAGCATTTT. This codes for CASSYSEDNQPQHF.

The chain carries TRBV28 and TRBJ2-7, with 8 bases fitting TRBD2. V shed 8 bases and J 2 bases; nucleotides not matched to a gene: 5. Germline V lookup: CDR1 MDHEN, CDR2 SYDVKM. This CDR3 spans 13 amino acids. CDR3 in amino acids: CASRGGGPYEQYF. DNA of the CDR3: TGTGCCAGCCGGGGGGGAGGGCCCTACGAGCAGTACTTC.

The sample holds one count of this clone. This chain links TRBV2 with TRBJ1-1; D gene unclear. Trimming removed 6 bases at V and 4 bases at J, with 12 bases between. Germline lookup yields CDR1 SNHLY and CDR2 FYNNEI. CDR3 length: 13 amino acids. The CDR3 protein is CASRALLGTEAFF. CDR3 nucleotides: TGTGCCAGCAGAGCTCTACTAGGCACTGAAGCTTTCTTT.

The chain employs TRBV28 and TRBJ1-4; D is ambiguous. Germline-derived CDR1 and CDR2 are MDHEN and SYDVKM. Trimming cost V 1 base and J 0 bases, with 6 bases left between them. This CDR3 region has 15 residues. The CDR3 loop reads CASSLLSATNEKLFF. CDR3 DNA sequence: TGTGCCAGCAGTTTATTGTCTGCAACTAATGAAAAACTGTTTTTT.